The 11 T cell receptor beta chains presented below share a single source sample, sequenced in a study of T cell responses to AZD1222 COVID-19 vaccine (dated by TCRdb to about 2021). In light of the paper, this sample's time point label describes: baseline before first vaccination. The method was the immunoSEQ multiplex PCR assay. TCRdb limited this immuneACCESS table to in-frame rearrangements with V and J called. A share of clones is missing; checked studies link under half to unresolved V genes, and the rest is unexplained. The sample has roughly 170,000 clones on record, around 90% of them singletons. In total, the top ten clones hold roughly 2.5% of the sample. The sequencing here drew on peripheral blood, taken on day 0 of AZD1222 vaccination. The receptors stem from an adult in good health.

This CDR3 reads CASSEITRGQETQYF. CDR3 bases: TGTGCCAGCAGTGAAATAACACGGGGGCAAGAGACCCAGTACTTC. The chain combines TRBV2 with TRBJ2-5; maybe TRBD2 (6 bases). The V end lost 2 bases, the J end lost 2 bases, and 12 bases lay between the germline ends. This CDR3 spans 15 amino acids. Per germline, CDR1 SNHLY and CDR2 FYNNEI.

The chain joins TRBV11-2 to TRBJ2-5, with unresolved D. Looked up from germline, CDR1 is SGHAT and CDR2 is FQNNGV. This CDR3 has 13 residues. Trimming removed 5 bases at V and 3 bases at J, with 10 bases between. The CDR3 sequence: CASSHAGEETQYF. The CDR3 region has the DNA TGTGCCAGCAGCCATGCAGGCGAAGAGACCCAGTACTTC.

The chain is built from TRBV5-1 and TRBJ1-6; perhaps TRBD1 as D (6 bases). CDR3 length equals 19 residues. V was cut by 1 base and J by 1 base, with 18 bases left in between. Germline CDR1 and CDR2: SGHRS and YFSETQ. The CDR3 bases are TGCGCCAGCAGCTTGAGGGGTCCGGGGGCAGGATCCTATAATTCACCCCTCCACTTT. Its protein product is CASSLRGPGAGSYNSPLHF. The complete variable domain, with remaining parts taken from reference TRBV5-1 and TRBJ1-6, reads KAGVTQTPRYLIKTRGQQVTLSCSPISGHRSVSWYQQTPGQGLQFLFEYFSETQRNKGNFPGRFSGRQFSNSRSEMNVSTLELGDSALYLCASSLRGPGAGSYNSPLHFGNGTRLTVT.

A single count supports this clone. The J gene is TRBJ1-2, the V gene TRBV25-1; 7 bases match TRBD1. The CDR3 is 14 residues long. Looked up from germline, CDR1 is MGHDK and CDR2 is SYGVNS. The trim removed 0 bases at V and 3 bases at J, leaving 1 base unmatched. CDR3 amino acids: CASSEYRGDYGYTF. CDR3 nucleotides: TGTGCCAGCAGTGAATACAGGGGGGACTATGGCTACACCTTC.

This clone was observed a few times. As DNA, the CDR3 is TGTGCCAGCAGTGAAGTTAAGAACACGCAGTATTTT. Protein: CASSEVKNTQYF. The gene calls are TRBV6-1 and TRBJ2-3; D not resolved. Trimming took 1 base from V and 9 from J, leaving 8 bases between them. The CDR3 totals 12 residues. CDR1 is MNHNS and CDR2 is SASEGT in the germline V gene.

The rearrangement uses TRBV18 and TRBJ2-5; 13 bases agree with TRBD2. This CDR3 comprises 16 residues. Germline V lookup: CDR1 KGHSH, CDR2 LQKENI. J was trimmed by 5 bases and V by 4 bases; bases with no gene match: 7. CDR3 nucleotides: TGTGCCAGCTCACGGACTAGCGGGAGCGTCTGGGAGACCCAGTACTTC. It translates to CASSRTSGSVWETQYF.

The chain carries TRBV5-1 and TRBJ2-5, with 7 bases matching TRBD1. This CDR3 comprises 13 residues. Trimming took 2 bases from V and 5 from J; bases not matched to a gene: 3. Germline V gene sequence: CDR1 SGHRS, CDR2 YFSETQ. The CDR3 region has the DNA TGCGCCAGCAGCTTACAGGGGATCGAGACCCAGTACTTC. This translates into CASSLQGIETQYF.

This chain links TRBV30 with TRBJ1-2, with 7 bases lining up with TRBD1. Germline CDR1 and CDR2: GTSNPN and SVGIG (reference sequence). After removal of 0 bases from V and 4 bases from J, the junction contained 2 bases not matched to a gene. The CDR3 is made up of 13 amino acids. In DNA, the CDR3 is TGTGCCTGGAGTGTAGGGGACAGCTATGGCTACACCTTC. Translated: CAWSVGDSYGYTF.

Note on this clone: The sample contains more than one DNA sequence encoding this CDR3. The chain is built from TRBV28 and TRBJ2-7; either TRBD1 or TRBD2 may fit D (5 bases each). Trimming pared 7 bases from V and 0 bases from J, leaving 7 bases between. This CDR3 comprises 12 residues. The germline V gene has CDR1 MDHEN and CDR2 SYDVKM. This CDR3 reads CASKGSSYEQYF. CDR3 sequence (DNA): TGTGCCAGCAAGGGGAGCTCCTACGAGCAGTACTTC.

V and J are TRBV5-1 and TRBJ2-7; 10 nucleotides align to TRBD2. Trimming took 2 bases from V and 6 from J; bases not matched to a gene: 8. Germline CDR1 SGHRS, CDR2 YFSETQ. The CDR3 is 15 amino acids. This CDR3 is CASSLLAGKPTEQYF. DNA for the CDR3: TGCGCCAGCAGCTTACTAGCGGGAAAGCCTACCGAGCAGTACTTC.

The genes are TRBV30 and TRBJ1-2; 7 bases align to TRBD1. The germline CDR1 and CDR2 sequences are GTSNPN and SVGIG (reference sequence). V lost 2 bases, J lost 5 bases, and 2 bases stayed unmatched. The CDR3 is 12 residues long. CDR3 sequence (DNA): TGTGCCTGGAGTCTACAGGGGTATGGCTACACCTTC. Protein: CAWSLQGYGYTF.